The rows below give T cell receptor beta chains drawn from one sample of a study of EBV T-cell therapy then PD-1 blockade in nasopharyngeal carcinoma. Assay: immunoSEQ multiplex PCR; the TCRdb copy retains only in-frame clones and omits some. The table includes approximately 13,000 clones, around four fifths detected once. These receptors have no identified antigens. The source material was CD8+ T cells from blood, sampled at day 105 from a patient whose treatment included autologous EBV-specific T cells and nivolumab. Receptors originate from a man in his forties with nasopharyngeal carcinoma. Each CDR3 is given with its conserved first and last residue. Fields, in order: V gene, clone size, J gene, D gene, CDR3 protein, CDR3 DNA. A D gene is named only where the DNA matches it firmly. The size of a clone is reported for some rows only, either as once, few or many, or as a class for expanded clones.

TRBV9,.,TRBJ2-3,TRBD1,CASSVVSGEGGDTQYF,TGTGCCAGCAGCGTAGTATCCGGAGAAGGGGGCGATACGCAGTATTTT
TRBV2,.,TRBJ2-7,.,CASSGYEQYF,TGTGCCAGCAGTGGCTACGAGCAGTACTTC
TRBV18,.,TRBJ1-2,.,CASSPSAVNYGYTF,TGTGCCAGCTCACCATCAGCCGTGAACTATGGCTACACCTTC
TRBV6-4,few,TRBJ2-3,.,CASSGGDTDTQYF,TGTGCCAGCAGTGGTGGGGACACAGATACGCAGTATTTT
TRBV28,once,TRBJ1-1,.,CASSLTVNTEAFF,TGTGCCAGCAGTCTTACAGTGAACACTGAAGCTTTCTTT
TRBV11-1,.,TRBJ1-3,.,CASSLGTANTIYF,TGTGCCAGCAGCTTAGGGACAGCGAACACCATATATTTT
TRBV7-9,.,TRBJ2-2,.,CASSLDRPTGELFF,TGTGCCAGCAGCTTAGACAGGCCCACCGGGGAGCTGTTTTTT
TRBV11-1,.,TRBJ2-3,.,CASSLAGESTDTQYF,TGTGCCAGCAGCTTAGCGGGGGAAAGCACAGATACGCAGTATTTT
TRBV13,.,TRBJ2-7,.,CASSTLTETYEQYF,TGTGCCAGCAGCACTCTCACAGAGACCTACGAGCAGTACTTC
TRBV6-5,few,TRBJ2-7,TRBD1,CASSYRDRSNEQYF,TGTGCCAGCAGTTACCGGGACAGGTCGAACGAGCAGTACTTC
TRBV5-1,.,TRBJ1-1,TRBD1,CASSSKHHTGGPEAFF,TGCGCCAGCAGCTCTAAACATCATACAGGGGGCCCTGAAGCTTTCTTT
TRBV4-3,.,TRBJ1-1,.,CASSQDSTGMGTEAFF,TGCGCCAGCAGCCAGGATAGTACAGGGATGGGCACTGAAGCTTTCTTT
TRBV6-5,once,TRBJ1-1,.,CASSYSFSSEAFF,TGTGCCAGCAGTTACTCTTTCAGCTCCGAAGCTTTCTTT
TRBV5-5,once,TRBJ1-3,.,CASSLGASSGNTIYF,TGTGCCAGCAGCTTGGGTGCTTCCTCTGGAAACACCATATATTTT
TRBV12-1,.,TRBJ1-2,.,CASSAERTGRFGYTF,TGTGCCAGCAGCGCCGAGAGGACAGGGAGGTTTGGCTACACCTTC
TRBV7-9,.,TRBJ2-7,.,CASSWEVSPYEQYF,TGTGCCAGCAGCTGGGAAGTATCACCATACGAGCAGTACTTC
TRBV6-5,.,TRBJ1-2,TRBD1,CASSYLGTAYGYTF,TGTGCCAGCAGTTACCTCGGGACAGCGTATGGCTACACCTTC
TRBV9,.,TRBJ2-7,.,CASSQGHQPYEQYF,TGTGCCAGCAGCCAAGGACATCAGCCCTACGAGCAGTACTTC
TRBV10-3,.,TRBJ2-5,TRBD1,CAIALGTGIQETQYF,TGTGCCATCGCCTTAGGGACAGGGATACAAGAGACCCAGTACTTC
TRBV24-1,once,TRBJ1-5,.,CATSDSDSNQPQHF,TGTGCCACCAGTGATTCGGACAGCAATCAGCCCCAGCATTTT
TRBV4-1,.,TRBJ1-3,.,CASSHPSTGNTIYF,TGCGCCAGCAGCCATCCCTCAACCGGAAACACCATATATTTT
TRBV11-1,.,TRBJ2-1,.,CASSRRDRPAEQFF,TGTGCCAGCAGCCGCCGGGACCGTCCCGCTGAGCAGTTCTTC
TRBV4-3,.,TRBJ2-1,.,CASSQDPTRVSYYNEQFF,TGCGCCAGCAGCCAAGATCCCACAAGGGTATCATACTACAATGAGCAGTTCTTC
TRBV19,.,TRBJ1-6,.,CASSMDLGNSPLHF,TGTGCCAGTAGTATGGACTTGGGAAATTCACCCCTCCACTTT
TRBV6-2/TRBV6-3,.,TRBJ1-2,.,CASSYLQGSLYGYTF,TGTGCCAGCAGTTACCTACAGGGAAGCCTCTATGGCTACACCTTC
TRBV7-9,.,TRBJ1-1,.,CASSLGGSGNEAFF,TGTGCCAGCAGCTTAGGAGGGAGCGGGAATGAAGCTTTCTTT
TRBV19,.,TRBJ2-7,TRBD1,CASSINKGMDRAPYEQYF,TGTGCCAGTAGTATAAATAAAGGGATGGACAGGGCGCCCTACGAGCAGTACTTC
TRBV27,few,TRBJ2-3,.,CASSLTQGPDTQYF,TGTGCCAGCAGTTTAACCCAAGGCCCGGATACGCAGTATTTT
TRBV24-1,.,TRBJ1-6,.,CATSDLGGSPYNSPLHF,TGTGCCACCAGTGATTTAGGGGGGTCCCCCTATAATTCACCCCTCCACTTT
TRBV10-3,.,TRBJ2-3,.,CAIRQEGRSTDTQYF,TGTGCCATCAGGCAGGAGGGTAGAAGCACAGATACGCAGTATTTT
TRBV3-1/TRBV3-2,.,TRBJ2-7,.,CASRTPYEQYF,TGTGCCAGCAGGACACCCTACGAGCAGTACTTC
TRBV9,.,TRBJ2-1,.,CASSPRGGGALDEQFF,TGTGCCAGCAGCCCGAGGGGAGGGGGGGCATTGGATGAGCAGTTCTTC
TRBV7-9,.,TRBJ1-2,.,CASSLGGDSYGYTF,TGTGCCAGCAGCTTAGGGGGGGATTCATATGGCTACACCTTC
TRBV6-1,.,TRBJ2-7,TRBD2,CASSEASGGVYEQYF,TGTGCCAGCAGTGAAGCTAGCGGGGGGGTCTACGAGCAGTACTTC
TRBV2,.,TRBJ2-1,.,CASSGAQQFF,TGTGCCAGCAGTGGGGCCCAGCAGTTCTTC
TRBV5-1,.,TRBJ2-7,.,CASSFRGMALNEQYF,TGCGCCAGCAGCTTCCGGGGTATGGCACTAAACGAGCAGTACTTC
TRBV6-1,once,TRBJ2-7,TRBD1,CASRSKGQGPNEQYF,TGTGCCAGCAGGTCCAAGGGACAGGGACCCAACGAGCAGTACTTC
TRBV6-2/TRBV6-3,.,TRBJ2-1,.,CASSYSGPSNEQFF,TGTGCCAGCAGTTACTCGGGGCCTTCCAATGAGCAGTTCTTC
TRBV19,.,TRBJ2-1,TRBD2,CASSLGLGRYNEQFF,TGTGCCAGTAGTTTAGGACTAGGTCGTTACAATGAGCAGTTCTTC
TRBV14,medium-sized,TRBJ2-6,.,CASSQDWAYVGSRVGANVLTF,TGTGCCAGCAGCCAAGATTGGGCCTATGTGGGCTCGAGGGTAGGGGCCAACGTCCTGACTTTC